A selection of T cell receptor beta chains follows, all from one sample in a study of cytomegalovirus exposure and HLA in healthy donors. Clones were sequenced by immunoSEQ multiplex PCR, and TCRdb holds only the in-frame ones, with some missing. The table shows about 190,000 clones, with about four fifths occurring only once. Material for sequencing was PBMCs. These receptors were obtained from a man aged 25 to 45 in good health and CMV-seropositive. CDR3s include the opening cysteine and the closing phenylalanine or tryptophan. A D gene is named only where the DNA matches it firmly. Clone sizes are given selectively: once, few, many, or a class where the clone is expanded.

-,TRBV18,TRBJ1-1,-,TGTGCCAGCTCACCAGAGGCAAACACTGAAGCTTTCTTT,CASSPEANTEAFF
-,TRBV28,TRBJ2-1,TRBD2,TGTGCCAGCAGTTCCTCTAGCGGGGGGGCCCAGGAGCAGTTCTTC,CASSSSSGGAQEQFF
-,TRBV11-2,TRBJ1-1,-,TGTGCCAGCACCTTCCATGGCAGGAAGGACACTGAAGCTTTCTTT,CASTFHGRKDTEAFF
-,TRBV29-1,TRBJ2-6,TRBD1,TGCAGCGCCTCTGACAGGGCAGGGGCCAACGTCCTGACTTTC,CSASDRAGANVLTF
few,TRBV19,TRBJ2-7,TRBD2,TGTGCCAGTAGTATTGTGCTAGCGGCCTACGAGCAGTACTTC,CASSIVLAAYEQYF
-,TRBV7-3,TRBJ2-2,TRBD1,TGTGCCAGCAGCCTCGAGGACAGGGTAGCCGGGGAGCTGTTTTTT,CASSLEDRVAGELFF
-,TRBV9,TRBJ2-3,-,TGTGCCAGCAGCGTCAGGGGAACAGATACGCAGTATTTT,CASSVRGTDTQYF
-,TRBV7-2,TRBJ2-6,-,TGTGCCAGCAGCAATCGGCGGAACTCTGGGGCCAACGTCCTGACTTTC,CASSNRRNSGANVLTF
-,TRBV5-1,TRBJ1-4,-,TGCGCCAGCAGCTTGGGTTCAGGGAATGAAAAACTGTTTTTT,CASSLGSGNEKLFF
-,TRBV6-6,TRBJ1-2,TRBD1,TGTGCCAGCAGATCCGGGACAGATAACTATGGCTACACCTTC,CASRSGTDNYGYTF
-,TRBV11-2,TRBJ1-5,TRBD1,TGTGCCAGCAGCGCACAGACAGGGAGCAATCAGCCCCAGCATTTT,CASSAQTGSNQPQHF
-,TRBV7-8,TRBJ2-7,TRBD1,TGTGCCAGCAGCTTGACAGGGGGCTTATACGAGCAGTACTTC,CASSLTGGLYEQYF
-,TRBV18,TRBJ2-3,TRBD2,TGTGCCAGCTCACCCGGGACTAGCGGTGCGGATACGCAGTATTTT,CASSPGTSGADTQYF
once,TRBV18,TRBJ2-7,TRBD1,TGTGCCAGCTCACCGAGACAGGGCTATAGCTCCTACGAGCAGTACTTC,CASSPRQGYSSYEQYF
-,TRBV4-1,TRBJ1-6,-,TGCGCCAGCAGCCAAGCGGACCAGGGGAATTCACCCCTCCACTTT,CASSQADQGNSPLHF
-,TRBV27,TRBJ2-1,-,TGTGCCAGCAGTTTTGGAGGCCTCTACAATGAGCAGTTCTTC,CASSFGGLYNEQFF
-,TRBV4-3,TRBJ1-5,-,TGCGCCAGCAGCCAGACGGGGGGGAATCAGCCCCAGCATTTT,CASSQTGGNQPQHF